A selection of T cell receptor beta chains follows, all from one sample in a study of cytomegalovirus exposure and HLA in healthy donors. Data came from immunoSEQ multiplex PCR; TCRdb stores just in-frame clones and leaves some out. The sample holds 90,000 to 130,000 clones. The specimen sequenced was PBMCs. These receptor sequences come from a man aged 25-45 years in good health and CMV-seronegative. CDR3s include the opening cysteine and the closing phenylalanine or tryptophan. The D gene is left open where the match is weak.

v_gene,d_gene,j_gene,CDR3nt,CDR3aa
TRBV5-6,NA,TRBJ2-1,TGTGCCAGCATCCGTGGGGGGTATGGCACTGAGCAGTTCTTC,CASIRGGYGTEQFF
TRBV18,TRBD1,TRBJ1-2,TGTGCCAGCTCAGAGGGACAGGGGGCCGGTGGCTACACCTTC,CASSEGQGAGGYTF
TRBV7-2,TRBD2,TRBJ2-5,TGTGCCAGCAGCCGTAGCGGGGGAGAGACCCAGTACTTC,CASSRSGGETQYF
TRBV25-1,TRBD2,TRBJ2-7,TGTGCCAGCGCTTCAGCGGGGGGCGCCTACGAGCAGTACTTC,CASASAGGAYEQYF
TRBV5-1,NA,TRBJ2-6,TGCGCCAGCAGCATCGGACTCCAGTCCCCTGGGGCCAACGTCCTGACTTTC,CASSIGLQSPGANVLTF
TRBV19,TRBD1,TRBJ2-1,TGTGCCAGTAGTATACTTATCGGGACAGGATCCTACAATGAGCAGTTCTTC,CASSILIGTGSYNEQFF
TRBV9,NA,TRBJ2-3,TGTGCCAGCAGCGACCTAGCGTCCACAGATACGCAGTATTTT,CASSDLASTDTQYF
TRBV2,NA,TRBJ2-5,TGTGCCAGCAGTGTATTTGAGCGAGAGACCCAGTACTTC,CASSVFERETQYF
TRBV7-6,NA,TRBJ2-5,TGTGCCAGCAGCGAGGATTCTACGACCCAGTACTTC,CASSEDSTTQYF
TRBV5-1,NA,TRBJ2-7,TGCGCCAGCAGCTTGTTAACAGTCTCCTACGAGCAGTACTTC,CASSLLTVSYEQYF
TRBV15,NA,TRBJ2-3,TGTGCCACCAGCAGAGAGATAGAAGGGACTAGCACAGATACGCAGTATTTT,CATSREIEGTSTDTQYF
TRBV28,TRBD1,TRBJ2-6,TGTGCCAGCAGTTCGTGGACAGGGACTGGGGCCAACGTCCTGACTTTC,CASSSWTGTGANVLTF
TRBV19,NA,TRBJ1-6,TGTGCCAGTAGAATGGGGGCTGGGTCACCCCTCCACTTT,CASRMGAGSPLHF
TRBV19,TRBD2,TRBJ2-1,TGTGCCAGTAGTGGGGGACTAGCGGGGCTCAATGAGCAGTTCTTC,CASSGGLAGLNEQFF
TRBV19,TRBD2,TRBJ2-7,TGTGCCAGTAGTATTTTCGGCGGGGGGCTCTCCTCTGGGGAGCAGTACTTC,CASSIFGGGLSSGEQYF
TRBV10-3,TRBD1,TRBJ1-2,TGTGCCATCAAGGGTTCGACAGGGGTTAACCACGATGGCTACACCTTC,CAIKGSTGVNHDGYTF
TRBV30,NA,TRBJ2-2,TGTGCCTGGAACCTTTACAGGGAGTCCGGGGAGCTGTTTTTT,CAWNLYRESGELFF
TRBV27,NA,TRBJ1-6,TGTGCCAGCACCCCTGGACAGTATTCACCCCTCCACTTT,CASTPGQYSPLHF
TRBV27,NA,TRBJ2-1,TGTGCCAGCAGATTGTTGGGACTTCAAGGGCAGTTCTTC,CASRLLGLQGQFF
TRBV7-9,TRBD1,TRBJ1-4,TGTGCCAGCAGCTCTGGACAGGTTGTCGCGGCTAATGAAAAACTGTTTTTT,CASSSGQVVAANEKLFF
TRBV28,TRBD1,TRBJ1-1,TGTGCCAGCACTTTCCCTGGGACAGGGGGCGCGGAGAACACTGAAGCTTTCTTT,CASTFPGTGGAENTEAFF
TRBV7-2,TRBD1,TRBJ1-2,TGTGCCAGCAGCAACCGAAGGGCCGACAGGGGAGGCGGCTACACCTTC,CASSNRRADRGGGYTF
TRBV7-7,NA,TRBJ2-5,TGTGCCAGCAGCTTACGTCAGCGGACCCAAGAGACCCAGTACTTC,CASSLRQRTQETQYF
TRBV7-2,NA,TRBJ1-4,TGTGCCAGCAGCTCGGCTACTAGGGAAAAACTGTTTTTT,CASSSATREKLFF
TRBV7-2,TRBD1,TRBJ2-7,TGTGCCAGCAGCCCGGGGGACAGGGCCGCCTACGAGCAGTACTTC,CASSPGDRAAYEQYF
TRBV28,TRBD1,TRBJ1-5,TGTGCCAGCAGTTTCCCAGGACAGGGAGGGAGCCAGCCCCAGCATTTT,CASSFPGQGGSQPQHF
TRBV20-1,NA,TRBJ2-1,TGCAGTGGCCGGGAGCGCGACTTCTTC,CSGRERDFF
TRBV7-7,NA,TRBJ1-4,TGTGCCAGCAGCTTAAGGGGAGGTGATGAAAAACTGTTTTTT,CASSLRGGDEKLFF
TRBV6-6,TRBD1,TRBJ1-2,TGTGCCCTCCGGACAGGGGGACGGTATGGCTACACCTTC,CALRTGGRYGYTF
TRBV18,NA,TRBJ2-3,TGTGCCAGCTCGTCCGACGGAGGATCCACAGATACGCAGTATTTT,CASSSDGGSTDTQYF
TRBV11-2,TRBD1,TRBJ2-2,TGTGCCAGCAGCCCCCCGACAGGGACCGGGGAGCTGTTTTTT,CASSPPTGTGELFF